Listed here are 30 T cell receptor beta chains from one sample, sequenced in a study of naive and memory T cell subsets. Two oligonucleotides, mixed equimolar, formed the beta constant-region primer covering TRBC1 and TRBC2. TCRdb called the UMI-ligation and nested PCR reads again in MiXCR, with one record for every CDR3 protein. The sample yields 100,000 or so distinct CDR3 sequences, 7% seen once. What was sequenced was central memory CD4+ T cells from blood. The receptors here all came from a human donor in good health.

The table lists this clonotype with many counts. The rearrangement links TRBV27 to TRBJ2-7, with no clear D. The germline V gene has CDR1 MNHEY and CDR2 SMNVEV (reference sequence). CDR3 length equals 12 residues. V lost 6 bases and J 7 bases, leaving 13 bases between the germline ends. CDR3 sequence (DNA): TGTGCCAGCAGAACGGGTCCCGGTGAGCAGTACTTC. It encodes CASRTGPGEQYF.

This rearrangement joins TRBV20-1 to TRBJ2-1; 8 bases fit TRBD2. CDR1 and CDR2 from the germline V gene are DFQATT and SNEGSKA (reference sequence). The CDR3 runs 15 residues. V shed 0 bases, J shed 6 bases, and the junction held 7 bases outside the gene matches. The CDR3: CSARDAIAGTNEQFF. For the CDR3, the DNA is TGCAGTGCTAGAGATGCGATAGCGGGAACCAATGAGCAGTTCTTC.

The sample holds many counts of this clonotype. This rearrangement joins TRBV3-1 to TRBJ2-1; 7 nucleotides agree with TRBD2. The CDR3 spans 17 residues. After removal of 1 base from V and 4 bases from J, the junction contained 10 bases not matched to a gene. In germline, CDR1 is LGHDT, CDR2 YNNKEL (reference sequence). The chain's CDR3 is CASSQGPAGMGYNEQFF. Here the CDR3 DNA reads TGTGCCAGCAGCCAAGGTCCAGCGGGGATGGGGTACAATGAGCAGTTCTTC.

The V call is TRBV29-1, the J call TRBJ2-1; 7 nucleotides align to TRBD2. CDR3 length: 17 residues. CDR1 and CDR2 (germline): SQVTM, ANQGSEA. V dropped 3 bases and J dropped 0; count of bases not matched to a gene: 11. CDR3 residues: CSVEGGSSRPSYNEQFF. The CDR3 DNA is TGCAGCGTTGAGGGGGGGTCTTCCCGCCCCTCCTACAATGAGCAGTTCTTC.

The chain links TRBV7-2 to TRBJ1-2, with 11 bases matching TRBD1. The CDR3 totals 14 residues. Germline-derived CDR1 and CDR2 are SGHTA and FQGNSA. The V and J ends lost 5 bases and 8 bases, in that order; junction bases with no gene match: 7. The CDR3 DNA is TGTGCCAGCAGCATCGGACAGGGGGCGGGGGGCTACACCTTC. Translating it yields CASSIGQGAGGYTF.

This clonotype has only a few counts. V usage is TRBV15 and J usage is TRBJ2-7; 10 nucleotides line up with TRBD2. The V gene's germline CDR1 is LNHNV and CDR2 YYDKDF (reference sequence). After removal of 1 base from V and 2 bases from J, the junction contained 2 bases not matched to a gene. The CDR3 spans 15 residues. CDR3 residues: CATSRVAGGTYEQYF. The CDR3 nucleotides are TGTGCCACCAGCAGAGTAGCGGGAGGAACCTACGAGCAGTACTTC.

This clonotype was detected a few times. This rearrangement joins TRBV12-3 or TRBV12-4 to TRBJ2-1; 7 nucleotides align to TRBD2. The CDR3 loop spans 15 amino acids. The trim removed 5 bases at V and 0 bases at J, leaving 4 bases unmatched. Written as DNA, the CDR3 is TGTGCCAGCAGTCTAAGGACTAGCTCCTACAATGAGCAGTTCTTC. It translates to CASSLRTSSYNEQFF.

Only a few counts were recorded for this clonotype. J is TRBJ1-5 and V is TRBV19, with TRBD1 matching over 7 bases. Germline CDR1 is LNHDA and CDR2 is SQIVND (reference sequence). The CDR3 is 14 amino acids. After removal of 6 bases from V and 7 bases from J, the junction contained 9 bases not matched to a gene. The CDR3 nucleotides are TGTGCCAGTAGAACTACAGGGGAAGGACAGCCCCAGCATTTT. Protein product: CASRTTGEGQPQHF.

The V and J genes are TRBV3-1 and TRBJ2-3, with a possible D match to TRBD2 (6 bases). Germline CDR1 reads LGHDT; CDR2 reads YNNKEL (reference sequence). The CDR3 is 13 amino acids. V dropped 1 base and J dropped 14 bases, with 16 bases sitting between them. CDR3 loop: CASSQGGAGFRYF. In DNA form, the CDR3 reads TGTGCCAGCAGCCAAGGTGGTGCGGGGTTCCGGTATTTT.

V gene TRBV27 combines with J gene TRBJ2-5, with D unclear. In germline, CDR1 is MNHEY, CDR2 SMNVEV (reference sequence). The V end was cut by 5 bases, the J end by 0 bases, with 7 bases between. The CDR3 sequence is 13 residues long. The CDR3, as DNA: TGTGCCAGCAGTAGAAAGTACCAAGAGACCCAGTACTTC. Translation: CASSRKYQETQYF.

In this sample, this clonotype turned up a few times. CDR3 loop: CASSNTGTGIYEQYF. As DNA, the CDR3 is TGTGCCAGCAGTAATACCGGGACAGGGATCTACGAGCAGTACTTC. The chain links TRBV27 to TRBJ2-7, with TRBD1 identical over 9 bases. Germline lookup yields CDR1 MNHEY and CDR2 SMNVEV (reference sequence). This CDR3 region has 15 residues. V shed 5 bases and J 3 bases; nucleotides not matched to a gene: 8.

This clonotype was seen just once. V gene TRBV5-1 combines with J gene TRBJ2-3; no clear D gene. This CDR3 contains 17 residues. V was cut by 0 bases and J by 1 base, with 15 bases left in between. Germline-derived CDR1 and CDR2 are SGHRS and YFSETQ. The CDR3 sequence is CASSLAGLTFGTDTQYF. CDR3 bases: TGCGCCAGCAGCTTGGCGGGTCTCACATTTGGCACAGATACGCAGTATTTT.

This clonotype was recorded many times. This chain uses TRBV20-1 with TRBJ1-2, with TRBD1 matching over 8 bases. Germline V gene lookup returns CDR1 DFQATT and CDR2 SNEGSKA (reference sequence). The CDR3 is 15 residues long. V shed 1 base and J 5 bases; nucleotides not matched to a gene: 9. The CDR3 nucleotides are TGCAGTGCTAGAGGCCCGGGACAGGCGTTATATGGCTACACCTTC. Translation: CSARGPGQALYGYTF.

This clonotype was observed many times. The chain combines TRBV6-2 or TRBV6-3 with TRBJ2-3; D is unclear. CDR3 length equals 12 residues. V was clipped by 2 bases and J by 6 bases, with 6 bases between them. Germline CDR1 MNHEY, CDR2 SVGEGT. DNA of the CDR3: TGTGCCAGCAGTTACCTCGTGGATACGCAGTATTTT. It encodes CASSYLVDTQYF.

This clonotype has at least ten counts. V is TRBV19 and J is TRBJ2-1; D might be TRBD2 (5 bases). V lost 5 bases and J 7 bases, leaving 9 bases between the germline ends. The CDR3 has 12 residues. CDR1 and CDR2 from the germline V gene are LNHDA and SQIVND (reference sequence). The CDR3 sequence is CASSVRENEQFF. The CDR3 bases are TGTGCCAGTAGTGTAAGGGAGAATGAGCAGTTCTTC.

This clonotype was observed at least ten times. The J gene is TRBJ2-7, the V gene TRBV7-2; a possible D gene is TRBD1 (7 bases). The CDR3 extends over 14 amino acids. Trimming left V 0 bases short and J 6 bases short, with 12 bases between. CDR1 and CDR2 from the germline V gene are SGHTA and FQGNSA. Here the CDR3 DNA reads TGTGCCAGCAGCTTAGCGAACAGGGGAGGCGAGCAGTACTTC. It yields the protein CASSLANRGGEQYF.

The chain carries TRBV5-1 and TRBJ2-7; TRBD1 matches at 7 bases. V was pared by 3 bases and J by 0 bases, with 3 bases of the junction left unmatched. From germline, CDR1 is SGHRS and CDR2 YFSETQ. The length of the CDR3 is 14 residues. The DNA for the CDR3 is TGCGCCAGCAGCTACAGGGGAACCTCCTACGAGCAGTACTTC. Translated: CASSYRGTSYEQYF.

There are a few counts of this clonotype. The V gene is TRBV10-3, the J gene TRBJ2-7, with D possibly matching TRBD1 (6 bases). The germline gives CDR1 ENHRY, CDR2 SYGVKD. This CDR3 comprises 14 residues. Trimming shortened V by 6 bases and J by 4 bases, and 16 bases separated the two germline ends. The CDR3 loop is CAIREQGFGYEQYF. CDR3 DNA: TGTGCCATCAGGGAACAGGGATTTGGATACGAGCAGTACTTC.

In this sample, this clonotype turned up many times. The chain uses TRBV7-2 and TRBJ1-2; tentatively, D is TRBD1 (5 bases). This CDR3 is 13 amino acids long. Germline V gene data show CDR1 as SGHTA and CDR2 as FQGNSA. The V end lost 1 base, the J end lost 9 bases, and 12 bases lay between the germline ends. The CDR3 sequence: CASSLGQGRSYTF. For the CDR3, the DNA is TGTGCCAGCAGCTTAGGGCAGGGTAGGAGCTACACCTTC.

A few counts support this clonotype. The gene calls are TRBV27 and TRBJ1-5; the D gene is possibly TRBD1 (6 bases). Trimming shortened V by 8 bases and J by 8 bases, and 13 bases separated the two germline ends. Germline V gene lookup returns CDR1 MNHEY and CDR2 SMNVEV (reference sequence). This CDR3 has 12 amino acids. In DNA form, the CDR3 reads TGTGCCAGCGGAGAACAGGGAAAGCCCCAGCATTTT. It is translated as CASGEQGKPQHF.

Here the CDR3 reads CASSPQGAGETQYF. CDR3 in DNA: TGTGCCAGCAGCCCCCAGGGGGCTGGAGAGACCCAGTACTTC. The chain uses TRBV7-3 and TRBJ2-5; TRBD1 matches at 8 bases. V trimming: 5 bases; J trimming: 4 bases; junction bases outside the gene matches: 6. CDR3 length: 14 amino acids. Germline CDR1 and CDR2: SGHTA and FQGTGA.

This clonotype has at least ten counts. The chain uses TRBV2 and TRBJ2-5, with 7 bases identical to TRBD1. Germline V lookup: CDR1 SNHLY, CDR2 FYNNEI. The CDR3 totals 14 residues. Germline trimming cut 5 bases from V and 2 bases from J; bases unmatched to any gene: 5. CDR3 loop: CASSLGQQQETQYF. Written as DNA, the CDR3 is TGTGCCAGCAGTCTGGGACAGCAACAAGAGACCCAGTACTTC.

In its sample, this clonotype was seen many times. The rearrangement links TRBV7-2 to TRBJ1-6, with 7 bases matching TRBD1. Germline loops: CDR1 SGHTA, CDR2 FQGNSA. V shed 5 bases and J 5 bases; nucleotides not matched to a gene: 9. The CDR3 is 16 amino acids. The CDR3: CASSRTGSTNNSPLHF. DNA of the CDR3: TGTGCCAGCAGCCGGACAGGCTCAACGAATAATTCACCCCTCCACTTT.

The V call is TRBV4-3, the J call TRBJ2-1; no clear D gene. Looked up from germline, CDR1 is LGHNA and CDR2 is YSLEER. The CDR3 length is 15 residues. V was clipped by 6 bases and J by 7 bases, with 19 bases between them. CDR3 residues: CASSLYIGRFNEQFF. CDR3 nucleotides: TGCGCCAGCAGTCTTTACATCGGGCGGTTTAATGAGCAGTTCTTC.

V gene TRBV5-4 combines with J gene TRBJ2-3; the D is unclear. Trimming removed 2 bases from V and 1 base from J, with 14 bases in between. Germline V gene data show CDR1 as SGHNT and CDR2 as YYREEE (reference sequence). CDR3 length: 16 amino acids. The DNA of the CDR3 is TGTGCCAGCAGCTTATCAAGGGCGGAGCGCACAGATACGCAGTATTTT. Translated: CASSLSRAERTDTQYF.

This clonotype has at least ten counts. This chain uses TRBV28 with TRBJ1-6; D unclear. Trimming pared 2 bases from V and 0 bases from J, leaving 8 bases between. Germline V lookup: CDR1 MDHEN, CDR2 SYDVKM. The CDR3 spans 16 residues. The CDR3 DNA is TGTGCCAGCAGTTTAGTCCCGAGCTCCTATAATTCACCCCTCCACTTT. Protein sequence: CASSLVPSSYNSPLHF.

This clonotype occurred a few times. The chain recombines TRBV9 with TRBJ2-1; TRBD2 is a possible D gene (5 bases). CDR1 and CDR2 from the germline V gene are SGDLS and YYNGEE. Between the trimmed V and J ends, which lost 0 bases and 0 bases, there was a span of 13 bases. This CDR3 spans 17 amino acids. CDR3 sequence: CASSVVGAYSSYNEQFF. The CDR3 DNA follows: TGTGCCAGCAGCGTAGTGGGAGCCTACAGCTCCTACAATGAGCAGTTCTTC.

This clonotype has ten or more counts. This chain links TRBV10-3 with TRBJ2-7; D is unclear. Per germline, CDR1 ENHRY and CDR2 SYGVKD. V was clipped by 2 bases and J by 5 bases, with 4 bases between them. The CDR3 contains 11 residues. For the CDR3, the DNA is TGTGCCATCAGTGAGGCGAACGAGCAGTACTTC. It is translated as CAISEANEQYF.

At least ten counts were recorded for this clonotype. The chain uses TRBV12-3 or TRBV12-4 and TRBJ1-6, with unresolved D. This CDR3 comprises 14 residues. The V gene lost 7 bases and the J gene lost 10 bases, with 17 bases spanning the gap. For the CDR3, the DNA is TGTGCCAGCACCCTCCAGGCATCGCGCTCACCCCTCCACTTT. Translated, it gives CASTLQASRSPLHF.

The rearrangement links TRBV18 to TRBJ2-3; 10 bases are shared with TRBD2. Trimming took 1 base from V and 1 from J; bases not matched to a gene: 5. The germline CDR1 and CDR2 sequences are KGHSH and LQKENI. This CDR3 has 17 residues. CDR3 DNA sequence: TGTGCCAGCTCACCACTACTAGCGGGGTTTGGCACAGATACGCAGTATTTT. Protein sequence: CASSPLLAGFGTDTQYF.